This entry concerns a single TCR beta chain. The source of the sample is a study of T cell changes during pregnancy in multiple sclerosis. Only in-frame clones appear in the TCRdb table, and some are missing; sequencing was by immunoSEQ multiplex PCR. The sample holds 60,000 or so clones, 91% seen once. The CDR3 length is 11 residues. The germline V gene has CDR1 SGHVS and CDR2 FQNEAQ. V was clipped by 7 bases and J by 7 bases; unmatched bases: 3. The TCR comes from a female donor with multiple sclerosis, enrolled in a pregnancy study. The input for sequencing was peripheral blood, taken before pregnancy. V usage is TRBV7-8 and J usage is TRBJ2-7, with TRBD2 matching 8 bases. CDR3 DNA sequence: TGTGCCAGCAACTCGGGGGGGGAGCAGTACTTC. Amino acid sequence: CASNSGGEQYF. The whole variable domain, remainder taken from reference TRBV7-8 and TRBJ2-7, is GAGVSQSPRYKVAKRGQDVALRCDPISGHVSLFWYQQALGQGPEFLTYFQNEAQLDKSGLPSDRFFAERPEGSVSTLKIQRTQQEDSAVYLCASNSGGEQYFGPGTRLTVT.